One and the same sample provided the 26 T cell receptor beta chains below, sequenced in a study of blood T cells in healthy people across ages. Through a sample-barcoded 5' primer and a J-beta primer mix, a second PCR was run for roughly 6 to 12 cycles. TCRdb processed the 5' RACE reads anew with MiXCR; each CDR3 protein has one entry. The sample holds about 630,000 distinct CDR3 sequences, approximately 21% seen once. The sequencing input was blood. Receptors were obtained from a man in his sixties or seventies in good health.

This clonotype was observed a handful of times. The chain uses TRBV2 and TRBJ2-1; unclear D gene. V lost 6 bases and J 6 bases, leaving 15 bases between the germline ends. The CDR3 spans 14 residues. Germline V gives CDR1 SNHLY, CDR2 FYNNEI. Here the CDR3 DNA reads TGTGCCAGCAGAGATTATGACTCATCCAATGAGCAGTTCTTC. Encoded protein: CASRDYDSSNEQFF. Complete variable domain (other parts from reference TRBV2 and TRBJ2-1): EPEVTQTPSHQVTQMGQEVILRCVPISNHLYFYWYRQILGQKVEFLVSFYNNEISEKSEIFDDQFSVERPDGSNFTLKIRSTKLEDSAMYFCASRDYDSSNEQFFGPGTRLTVL.

This clonotype was counted between two and nine times. J is TRBJ2-1 and V is TRBV9; 8 bases are shared with TRBD2. Germline CDR1 reads SGDLS; CDR2 reads YYNGEE. The CDR3 is made up of 19 amino acids. The trim removed 0 bases at V and 5 bases at J, leaving 16 bases unmatched. The CDR3 nucleotides read TGTGCCAGCAGCGTAGACGGGGACCCAGTGGGACTAGTCAACAATGAGCAGTTCTTC. Residues: CASSVDGDPVGLVNNEQFF.

V gene TRBV14 combines with J gene TRBJ2-3; 8 bases align to TRBD2. V was pared by 4 bases and J by 3 bases, with 12 bases of the junction left unmatched. CDR3 length: 17 residues. Per the germline V gene, CDR1 is SGHDN and CDR2 is FVKESK. The CDR3 loop is CASSPYVSGSFTDTQYF. For the CDR3, the DNA is TGTGCCAGCAGCCCGTACGTGAGCGGGAGTTTTACAGATACGCAGTATTTT. The whole variable domain, filled in from reference TRBV14 and TRBJ2-3, reads EAGVTQFPSHSVIEKGQTVTLRCDPISGHDNLYWYRRVMGKEIKFLLHFVKESKQDESGMPNNRFLAERTGGTYSTLKVQPAELEDSGVYFCASSPYVSGSFTDTQYFGPGTRLTVL.

This clonotype has just a few counts. V usage is TRBV6-5 and J usage is TRBJ2-5, with TRBD2 matching over 8 bases. The J call is doubtful: the DNA matches TRBJ2-1 better. Germline assignment: CDR1 MNHEY and CDR2 SVGAGI. This CDR3 is built from 14 residues. The DNA for the CDR3 is TGTGCCAGCAGTTACTTTGCTAGCGGGAATGAGCAGTTCTTC. This translates into CASSYFASGNEQFF.

This clonotype was seen a few times. This sequence joins TRBV28 and TRBJ2-5; D is unclear. The DNA matches TRBJ2-7 better at its end, which makes the J call doubtful. The CDR3 length is 10 residues. Per germline, CDR1 MDHEN and CDR2 SYDVKM. The CDR3 protein is CASGVHEQYF. The CDR3 DNA reads TGTGCCAGCGGGGTTCACGAGCAGTACTTC.

The gene calls are TRBV29-1 and TRBJ1-1, with 10 bases matching TRBD1. The J segment lost 4 bases and the V segment lost 7 bases, leaving 3 bases of the junction unmatched. The CDR3 sequence is 12 residues long. Germline V gives CDR1 SQVTM, CDR2 ANQGSEA. The CDR3 DNA is TGCAGCGGACAGGGGGCGGGCACTGAAGCTTTCTTT. Translation: CSGQGAGTEAFF.

This clonotype was recorded a few times. This sequence joins TRBV7-8 and TRBJ2-5, with a tentative D call TRBD2 (6 bases). From germline, CDR1 is SGHVS and CDR2 FQNEAQ. Trimming cost V 0 bases and J 1 base, with 9 bases left between them. The CDR3 runs to 15 residues. CDR3 sequence reads: CASSLARGLQETQYF. The CDR3 region has the DNA TGTGCCAGCAGCTTAGCGCGGGGACTCCAAGAGACCCAGTACTTC. The full variable domain, its missing parts supplied by reference TRBV7-8 and TRBJ2-5, is GAGVSQSPRYKVAKRGQDVALRCDPISGHVSLFWYQQALGQGPEFLTYFQNEAQLDKSGLPSDRFFAERPEGSVSTLKIQRTQQEDSAVYLCASSLARGLQETQYFGPGTRLLVL.

At least ten counts were recorded for this clonotype. The rearrangement uses TRBV20-1 and TRBJ2-6; 7 bases agree with TRBD1. Germline CDR1 reads DFQATT; CDR2 reads SNEGSKA (reference sequence). Trimming took 0 bases from V and 0 from J; bases not matched to a gene: 11. The CDR3 runs 19 residues. The CDR3 nucleotides read TGCAGTGCTAGAGATATCAGGGGGTTTCCTTCCTCTGGGGCCAACGTCCTGACTTTC. The encoded protein is CSARDIRGFPSSGANVLTF.

DNA for the CDR3: TGCAGTGCTGGTGGAATCCTTCAAGAGACCCAGTACTTC. This codes for CSAGGILQETQYF. V usage is TRBV20-1 and J usage is TRBJ2-5; D is unclear. The CDR3 contains 13 residues. Between the trimmed V and J ends, which lost 5 bases and 2 bases, there was a span of 12 bases. CDR1 is DFQATT and CDR2 is SNEGSKA in the germline V gene (reference sequence).

The V and J genes are TRBV6-2 or TRBV6-3 and TRBJ2-5; 7 nucleotides agree with TRBD2. The DNA end favors TRBJ2-7, so the J call may be wrong. The germline gives CDR1 MNHEY, CDR2 SVGEGT. The CDR3 runs to 13 residues. CDR3 residues: CASTGTNVYEQYF. For the CDR3, the DNA is TGTGCCAGCACCGGGACTAACGTCTACGAGCAGTACTTC.

The chain is built from TRBV2 and TRBJ2-4; D unclear. Trimming stripped 7 bases from V and 0 bases from J, with 10 bases between. CDR1 and CDR2 from the germline V gene are SNHLY and FYNNEI. The CDR3 runs 14 residues. DNA for the CDR3: TGTGCCAGCAACGTCCGGATAGCCAAAAACATTCAGTACTTC. Translating it yields CASNVRIAKNIQYF.

V usage is TRBV6-2 or TRBV6-3 and J usage is TRBJ2-1, with TRBD1 identical over 7 bases. This CDR3 region has 16 residues. V lost 6 bases, J lost 2 bases, and 10 bases stayed unmatched. The V gene's germline CDR1 is MNHEY and CDR2 SVGEGT. CDR3 protein: CASSLLTGAPYNEQFF. CDR3 coding DNA: TGTGCCAGCAGCCTACTCACAGGGGCACCCTACAATGAGCAGTTCTTC.

This clonotype was counted only a few times. The rearrangement joins TRBV4-3 to TRBJ1-2; D unresolved. This CDR3 is 16 amino acids long. V was cut by 0 bases and J by 1 base, with 12 bases left in between. The germline V gene encodes CDR1 LGHNA and CDR2 YSLEER. The CDR3 protein is CASSQDILPVNYGYTF. CDR3 bases: TGCGCCAGCAGCCAAGATATCCTCCCCGTTAACTATGGCTACACCTTC.

This clonotype has more than one count but fewer than ten. V is TRBV18 and J is TRBJ2-1, with TRBD1 matching 11 bases. The germline gives CDR1 KGHSH, CDR2 LQKENI. The CDR3 has 15 residues. V shed 3 bases and J 8 bases; nucleotides not matched to a gene: 6. The CDR3 loop reads CASSPGTGGKDEQFF. As DNA, the CDR3 is TGTGCCAGCTCACCCGGGACAGGGGGTAAGGATGAGCAGTTCTTC.

The chain has TRBV12-3 or TRBV12-4 and TRBJ2-5, with D unresolved. This CDR3 is 11 amino acids long. V lost 6 bases and J 11 bases, leaving 13 bases between the germline ends. The CDR3 loop reads CASSPGSLQYF. The CDR3 DNA reads as TGTGCCAGCAGCCCCGGGTCTTTGCAGTACTTC.

Regarding this clonotype: The junction and the germline gene differ at one end; a read error may be behind it. This rearrangement joins TRBV6-4 to TRBJ2-3, with 7 bases that match TRBD2. This CDR3 has 17 residues. Germline V gene sequence: CDR1 MRHNA, CDR2 SNTAGT. This CDR3 reads CANSLPLLGGSIDTQYF. The CDR3 DNA sequence: TGTGCCAACAGTCTCCCCCTCTTGGGCGGGAGTATAGATACGCAGTATTTT.

In its sample, this clonotype was seen a few times. The genes are TRBV14 and TRBJ1-1; D call uncertain. Trimming pared 7 bases from V and 6 bases from J, leaving 18 bases between. Per germline, CDR1 SGHDN and CDR2 FVKESK. The CDR3 is 14 amino acids. The CDR3 nucleotides read TGTGCCAGCACCTTCTCCGAAGGAGGATCTGAAGCTTTCTTT. This gives the protein CASTFSEGGSEAFF. Filled out from reference TRBV14 and TRBJ1-1, the complete variable domain reads EAGVTQFPSHSVIEKGQTVTLRCDPISGHDNLYWYRRVMGKEIKFLLHFVKESKQDESGMPNNRFLAERTGGTYSTLKVQPAELEDSGVYFCASTFSEGGSEAFFGQGTRLTVV.

The CDR3 region has the DNA TGCAGTGCTAAAGGGTTAGGAACCAAAAACATTCAGTACTTC. It codes for CSAKGLGTKNIQYF. The gene calls are TRBV20-1 and TRBJ2-4; D ambiguous. Germline-derived CDR1 and CDR2 are DFQATT and SNEGSKA (reference sequence). The CDR3 consists of 14 residues. Trimming shortened V by 4 bases and J by 2 bases, and 12 bases separated the two germline ends.

This chain uses TRBV7-9 with TRBJ2-2; D may correspond to TRBD1 or TRBD2 (5 bases each). V lost 4 bases to trimming and J lost 1 base, with 13 bases between them. Germline assignment: CDR1 SEHNR and CDR2 FQNEAQ (reference sequence). The CDR3 has 16 residues. Written as DNA, the CDR3 is TGTGCCAGCAGCTCGGGACGCCAGGGGAACACCGGGGAGCTGTTTTTT. This translates into CASSSGRQGNTGELFF.

Written as DNA, the CDR3 is TGTGCCAGCAGTTACGAGGGAAAGGCAGATACGCAGTATTTT. Its translation: CASSYEGKADTQYF. The rearrangement joins TRBV6-2 or TRBV6-3 to TRBJ2-3, with D perhaps matching TRBD2 (5 bases). CDR3 size: 14 residues. Trimming took 2 bases from V and 4 from J, leaving 10 bases between them. Germline CDR1 is MNHEY and CDR2 is SVGEGT.

CDR3 in DNA: TGCAGCGTTGAGGGGGGGGCTAGCGGCACATGGGGCAATGAGCAGTTCTTC. This codes for CSVEGGASGTWGNEQFF. J is TRBJ2-1 and V is TRBV29-1; D is perhaps TRBD2 (7 bases). The ends were cut back, 3 bases at V and 6 bases at J, with 24 bases in the middle. Germline V gene data show CDR1 as SQVTM and CDR2 as ANQGSEA. This CDR3 has 17 residues.

The chain is built from TRBV28 and TRBJ2-5; D gene unclear. The closer fit of TRBJ2-7 to the DNA end suggests the J call may be wrong. The length of the CDR3 is 14 residues. Germline V gene data show CDR1 as MDHEN and CDR2 as SYDVKM. CDR3 bases: TGTGCCAGCAGGCCTCTAGACTCCACTTACGAGCAGTACTTC. Its translation is CASRPLDSTYEQYF.

This clonotype was detected only a few times. This chain connects TRBV6-1 to TRBJ2-5; D gene uncertain. The end of the DNA fits TRBJ2-7 better, so the J call may be wrong. CDR1 is MNHNS and CDR2 is SASEGT in the germline V gene. The CDR3 runs to 14 residues. The CDR3 coding sequence is TGTGCCAGCACCCATGGCAGGCAAATCTACGAGCAGTACTTC. It translates to CASTHGRQIYEQYF.

The table lists this clonotype with a few counts. The CDR3 sequence: CSVEGLEGQVKKLFF. In nucleotides, the CDR3 is TGCAGCGTTGAAGGGCTCGAGGGACAGGTGAAAAAACTGTTTTTT. The chain employs TRBV29-1 and TRBJ1-4, with 8 bases lining up with TRBD1. The CDR3 consists of 15 residues. Trimming at V came to 1 base and at J to 9 bases, leaving 10 bases not matched to a gene. The germline V gene has CDR1 SQVTM and CDR2 ANQGSEA.

This clonotype was observed a few times. The chain uses TRBV4-3 and TRBJ2-1; 12 bases map to TRBD2. The CDR3 covers 23 residues. CDR1 and CDR2 (germline): LGHNA, YSLEER. The V gene end was trimmed by 9 bases and the J gene end by 0 bases; junction bases not matched to a gene: 27. The DNA for the CDR3 is TGCGCCAGTAGCATAGGTTGGAACAGGGGGCTAGCGGGAGGGCCCGGCTCCTACAATGAGCAGTTCTTC. The encoded protein is CASSIGWNRGLAGGPGSYNEQFF.

The V gene is TRBV5-1, the J gene TRBJ1-1; 7 nucleotides match TRBD1. Unmatched junction bases numbered 3, after V lost 1 base and J lost 0 bases. Germline V lookup: CDR1 SGHRS, CDR2 YFSETQ. CDR3 length: 15 residues. The CDR3 DNA follows: TGCGCCAGCAGCTTGACAGGGGCATTGAACACTGAAGCTTTCTTT. Translated: CASSLTGALNTEAFF.